This TCR beta chain comes out of a study of vaccination effects on CD4 cells after COVID-19. Pools of viral peptides were used by the ViraFEST assay to expand antigen-specific CD4+ T cells ahead of sequencing. Culture lasted about 10 days before CD4+ T cell isolation. Cultures of about 2 million PBMC per well contained about 11 IU/ml IL-2 plus 10 ug/ml peptides. Points from the study as a whole: Cross-reactivity with common cold coronaviruses was shown by only 1 of 255 vaccine-induced clones in healthy vaccinees.

V shed 7 bases and J 1 base; nucleotides not matched to a gene: 3. The CDR3 spans 14 residues. Germline V gene sequence: CDR1 SQVTM, CDR2 ANQGSEA. Worth noting for this clone: The target antigen is unknown.

TCRdb's table, derived via immunoSEQ multiplex PCR, lists solely in-frame clones and lacks some. This sample has tens of thousands of clones, with around 81% found just once. The genes are TRBV29-1 and TRBJ2-2; TRBD1 aligns across 10 bases. This sample comprised CD4+ T cells from PBMCs cultured with HCoV-229E spike peptides, obtained before COVID-19 vaccination. The source of this sequence is a human donor who received a COVID-19 vaccine. The CDR3 reads CSARTGGNTGELFF. In DNA form, the CDR3 reads TGCAGCGCACGGACAGGGGGGAACACCGGGGAGCTGTTTTTT.